The source of this TCR beta chain is a study of OX40 agonist ivuxolimab in advanced cancers. This clone was seen once. Sequenced by immunoSEQ multiplex PCR; TCRdb stores in-frame clones only, minus some. Among about 59,000 clones listed, approximately 87% were seen once. CDR1 is SGHVS and CDR2 is FQNEAQ in the germline V gene. Trimming pared 5 bases from V and 4 bases from J, leaving 18 bases between. The CDR3 runs to 15 residues. This TCR was recovered from an adult with an advanced solid tumor such as melanoma, head and neck, liver or kidney cancer. J is TRBJ2-7 and V is TRBV7-8; D ambiguous. Here the sequenced sample was CD4+ or CD8+ T cells sorted from blood, taken in a trial of the OX40 agonist ivuxolimab. CDR3 sequence: CASSQPGFQGYEQYF. CDR3 sequence (DNA): TGTGCCAGCAGCCAACCGGGCTTCCAAGGGTACGAGCAGTACTTC. The whole variable domain, filled in from reference TRBV7-8 and TRBJ2-7, reads GAGVSQSPRYKVAKRGQDVALRCDPISGHVSLFWYQQALGQGPEFLTYFQNEAQLDKSGLPSDRFFAERPEGSVSTLKIQRTQQEDSAVYLCASSQPGFQGYEQYFGPGTRLTVT.